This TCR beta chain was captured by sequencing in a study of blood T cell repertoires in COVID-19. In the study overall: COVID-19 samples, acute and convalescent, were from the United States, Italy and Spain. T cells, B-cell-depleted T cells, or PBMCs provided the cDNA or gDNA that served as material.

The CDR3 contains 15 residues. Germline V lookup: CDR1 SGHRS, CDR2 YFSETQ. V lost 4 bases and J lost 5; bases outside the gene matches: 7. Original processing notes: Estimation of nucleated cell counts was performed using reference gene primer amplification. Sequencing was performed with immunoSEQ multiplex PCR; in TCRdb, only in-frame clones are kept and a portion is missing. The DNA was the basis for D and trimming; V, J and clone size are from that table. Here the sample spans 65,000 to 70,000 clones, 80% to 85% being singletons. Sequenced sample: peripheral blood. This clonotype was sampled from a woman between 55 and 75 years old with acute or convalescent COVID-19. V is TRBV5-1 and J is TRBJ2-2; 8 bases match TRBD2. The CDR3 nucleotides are TGCGCCAGCAGCCCGGGGACTAGTCCAACCGGGGAGCTGTTTTTT. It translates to CASSPGTSPTGELFF. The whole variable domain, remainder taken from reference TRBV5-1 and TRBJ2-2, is KAGVTQTPRYLIKTRGQQVTLSCSPISGHRSVSWYQQTPGQGLQFLFEYFSETQRNKGNFPGRFSGRQFSNSRSEMNVSTLELGDSALYLCASSPGTSPTGELFFGEGSRLTVL.